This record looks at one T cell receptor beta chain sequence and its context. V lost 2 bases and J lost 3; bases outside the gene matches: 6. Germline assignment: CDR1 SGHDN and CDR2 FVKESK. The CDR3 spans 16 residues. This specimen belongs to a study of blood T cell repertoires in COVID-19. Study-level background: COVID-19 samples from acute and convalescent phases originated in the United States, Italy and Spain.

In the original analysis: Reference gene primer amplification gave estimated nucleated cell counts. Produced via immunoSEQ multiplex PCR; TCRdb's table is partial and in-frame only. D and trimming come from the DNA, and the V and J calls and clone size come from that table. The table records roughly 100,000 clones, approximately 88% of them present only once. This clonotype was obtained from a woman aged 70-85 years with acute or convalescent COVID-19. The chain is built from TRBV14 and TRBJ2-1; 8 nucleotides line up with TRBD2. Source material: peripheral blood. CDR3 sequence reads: CASSQNPAGVYNEQFF. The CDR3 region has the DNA TGTGCCAGCAGCCAAAACCCAGCGGGGGTCTACAATGAGCAGTTCTTC.